These 12 T cell receptor beta chains were sequenced from one sample in a study of blood T cell repertoires in COVID-19. Data came from immunoSEQ multiplex PCR; TCRdb stores just in-frame clones and leaves some out. Of about 33,000 clones listed, more than 70% were seen once; the top ten hold over 2%. The material sequenced was peripheral blood. All receptors come from a human donor in a cohort sampled during active COVID-19.

The chain combines TRBV9 with TRBJ2-1, with 11 nucleotides matching TRBD2. The CDR3 totals 15 residues. Losses at the gene ends were 1 base for V and 4 bases for J; bases not matched to a gene: 1. Germline values: CDR1 SGDLS, CDR2 YYNGEE. The DNA of the CDR3 is TGTGCCAGCAGCGTAACTAGCGGGGGTTACAATGAGCAGTTCTTC. Amino acid sequence: CASSVTSGGYNEQFF. Full variable domain (remainder filled in from reference TRBV9 and TRBJ2-1): DSGVTQTPKHLITATGQRVTLRCSPRSGDLSVYWYQQSLDQGLQFLIQYYNGEERAKGNILERFSAQQFPDLHSELNLSSLELGDSALYFCASSVTSGGYNEQFFGPGTRLTVL.

This chain joins TRBV3-1 (or the pseudogene TRBV3-2) and TRBJ2-2; TRBD2 aligns across 8 bases. V lost 6 bases to trimming and J lost 6 bases; unmatched junction nucleotides: 3. The CDR3 covers 13 residues. Germline V lookup: CDR1 LGHDT, CDR2 YNNKEL (reference sequence). Written as DNA, the CDR3 is TGTGCCAGCAGAGCGGGGGCCCCCGGGGAGCTGTTTTTT. It translates to CASRAGAPGELFF.

J is TRBJ1-2 and V is TRBV6-6; D not resolved. Trimming took 2 bases from V and 4 from J, leaving 8 bases between them. Germline assignment: CDR1 MNHNY and CDR2 SVGAGI (reference sequence). The CDR3 spans 13 residues. Written as DNA, the CDR3 is TGTGCCAGCAGTTACCCGGAGGGCTATGGCTACACCTTC. Amino acid sequence: CASSYPEGYGYTF.

The CDR3 nucleotides are TGTGCCAGCAGTGAAAACGGGGGGCAGACCCAGTACTTC. Protein product: CASSENGGQTQYF. The chain employs TRBV25-1 and TRBJ2-5; D is perhaps TRBD2 (7 bases). The CDR3 has 13 amino acids. V was trimmed by 2 bases and J by 6 bases, leaving 10 bases between them. CDR1 MGHDK and CDR2 SYGVNS come from the germline V gene.

The chain is built from TRBV27 and TRBJ2-3, with D possibly TRBD1 on 5 matching bases. Per the germline V gene, CDR1 is MNHEY and CDR2 is SMNVEV (reference sequence). The length of the CDR3 is 13 residues. V lost 5 bases and J 10 bases, leaving 16 bases between the germline ends. CDR3 nucleotides: TGTGCCAGCAGTCCCGACCAAGGGGATTCGCAGTATTTT. This translates into CASSPDQGDSQYF.

The chain combines TRBV7-3 with TRBJ2-3; 8 bases fit TRBD2. Per the germline V gene, CDR1 is SGHTA and CDR2 is FQGTGA. The CDR3 consists of 15 residues. Trimming cost V 0 bases and J 5 bases; bases outside gene matches: 4. The CDR3 coding sequence is TGTGCCAGCAGCTTAACGGGCGGGGGGCGAGATACGCAGTATTTT. This translates into CASSLTGGGRDTQYF. Looking up the rest from reference TRBV7-3 and TRBJ2-3 gives the full variable domain: GAGVSQTPSNKVTEKGKYVELRCDPISGHTALYWYRQSLGQGPEFLIYFQGTGAADDSGLPNDRFFAVRPEGSVSTLKIQRTERGDSAVYLCASSLTGGGRDTQYFGPGTRLTVL.

This clone was picked up a small number of times. The chain employs TRBV28 and TRBJ2-7; the match to TRBD1 covers 7 bases. Germline V CDR1 and CDR2: MDHEN, SYDVKM. J gave up 7 bases and V 3 bases, and 6 bases lay outside the gene matches. The CDR3 has 13 residues. As DNA, the CDR3 is TGTGCCAGCAGTTTGGGACAGACGGGGGAGCAGTACTTC. Its translation: CASSLGQTGEQYF.

The rearrangement uses TRBV6-2 or TRBV6-3 and TRBJ1-4; a weak D match, TRBD1 (6 bases). Germline CDR1 MNHEY, CDR2 SVGEGT. Between the trimmed V and J ends, which lost 6 bases and 0 bases, there was a span of 14 bases. The CDR3 contains 16 residues. DNA of the CDR3: TGTGCCAGCAGCATACAGGGCCCCACAACTAATGAAAAACTGTTTTTT. Amino acid sequence: CASSIQGPTTNEKLFF.

The V call is TRBV7-2, the J call TRBJ2-3; possible D gene TRBD2, 6 bases. V dropped 4 bases and J dropped 1 base, with 18 bases sitting between them. The germline CDR1 and CDR2 sequences are SGHTA and FQGNSA. The CDR3 sequence is 17 residues long. CDR3 nucleotide sequence: TGTGCCAGCAGCTCGGGGGAGAGCGGGTTGGGCACAGATACGCAGTATTTT. Its protein product is CASSSGESGLGTDTQYF.

The V and J genes are TRBV19 and TRBJ2-7; 8 bases fit TRBD1. The CDR3 spans 17 residues. V was pared by 6 bases and J by 6 bases, with 19 bases of the junction left unmatched. Germline CDR1 LNHDA, CDR2 SQIVND (reference sequence). CDR3 in amino acids: CASSPEKWGTGVLEQYF. The CDR3 DNA sequence: TGTGCCAGTAGCCCAGAGAAGTGGGGGACAGGTGTCCTCGAGCAGTACTTC.

The chain has TRBV11-2 and TRBJ1-1; 9 bases line up with TRBD1. The CDR3 runs to 15 residues. Trimming at V came to 1 base and at J to 5 bases, leaving 5 bases not matched to a gene. CDR1 is SGHAT and CDR2 is FQNNGV in the germline V gene. CDR3 protein: CASSLGATGGTEAFF. The CDR3 DNA reads as TGTGCCAGCAGCTTAGGAGCGACAGGGGGAACTGAAGCTTTCTTT.

This chain connects TRBV4-2 to TRBJ1-4; tentatively, D is TRBD1 (6 bases). V dropped 0 bases and J dropped 4 bases, with 27 bases sitting between them. In germline, CDR1 is LGHNA, CDR2 YNFKEQ. CDR3 size: 21 residues. For the CDR3, the DNA is TGTGCCAGCAGCCAAGAGGGAGTTAGTACAGGGCATATCAAGATTAATGAAAAACTGTTTTTT. Its protein is CASSQEGVSTGHIKINEKLFF.